A selection of T cell receptor beta chains follows, all from one sample in a study of blood T cell repertoires in COVID-19. Assay used: immunoSEQ multiplex PCR; TCRdb lists only in-frame clones, some missing. The sample holds 26,000 or so clones; 70% to 90% are singletons and the top ten take roughly 15%. The material sequenced was peripheral blood. The origin of the receptors is a human donor in a cohort sampled during active COVID-19. The CDR3 runs from the conserved cysteine through the conserved F or W. A D gene is named only where the DNA matches it firmly. Size is stated for part of the rows, as once, few or many counts, or as a class when the clone is expanded.

J gene: TRBJ2-3; D gene: TRBD2; CDR3 length: 15; V gene: TRBV5-1; clone size: -; CDR3 DNA: TGCGCCAGCAGCTTGGGACTAGCGGATACAGATACGCAGTATTTT; CDR3 protein: CASSLGLADTDTQYF
J gene: TRBJ2-1; D gene: TRBD2; CDR3 length: 15; V gene: TRBV11-2; clone size: -; CDR3 DNA: TGTGCCAGCAGCCAAGCGGGGGGGCCGGGAAATGAGCAGTTCTTC; CDR3 protein: CASSQAGGPGNEQFF
J gene: TRBJ2-2; D gene: TRBD2; CDR3 length: 16; V gene: TRBV7-2; clone size: -; CDR3 DNA: TGTGCCAGCAATCAAGCGGGGGTGCAGAACACCGGGGAGCTGTTTTTT; CDR3 protein: CASNQAGVQNTGELFF
J gene: TRBJ1-4; D gene: -; CDR3 length: 16; V gene: TRBV3-1/TRBV3-2; clone size: -; CDR3 DNA: TGTGCCAGCAGCCAAGACGCGGCAGGAGGTTGGGAAAAACTGTTTTTT; CDR3 protein: CASSQDAAGGWEKLFF
J gene: TRBJ2-2; D gene: TRBD2; CDR3 length: 15; V gene: TRBV19; clone size: -; CDR3 DNA: TGTGCCAGTATCACTAGCGGGGTGAACACCGGGGAGCTGTTTTTT; CDR3 protein: CASITSGVNTGELFF
J gene: TRBJ2-5; D gene: TRBD1; CDR3 length: 15; V gene: TRBV18; clone size: -; CDR3 DNA: TGTGCCAGCTCGGGCCTCGGACAGGGGGAGGAGACCCAGTACTTC; CDR3 protein: CASSGLGQGEETQYF
J gene: TRBJ2-5; D gene: -; CDR3 length: 14; V gene: TRBV5-1; clone size: -; CDR3 DNA: TGCGCCAGCAGCTTGCAGGGTGGGGGGGAGACCCAGTACTTC; CDR3 protein: CASSLQGGGETQYF
J gene: TRBJ2-3; D gene: TRBD2; CDR3 length: 18; V gene: TRBV19; clone size: -; CDR3 DNA: TGTGCCAGTAGTATCGTAGCTAGCGGGAGGGGGGGCACAGATACGCAGTATTTT; CDR3 protein: CASSIVASGRGGTDTQYF
J gene: TRBJ2-4; D gene: TRBD2; CDR3 length: 17; V gene: TRBV6-2/TRBV6-3; clone size: -; CDR3 DNA: TGTGCCAGCAGTTACTCGACTAGCGGGGGGCAATCGAACATTCAGTACTTC; CDR3 protein: CASSYSTSGGQSNIQYF
J gene: TRBJ1-2; D gene: -; CDR3 length: 16; V gene: TRBV28; clone size: -; CDR3 DNA: TGTGCCAGCAGGGCACAGGGTAGGGTAGGATGGGATGGCTACACCTTC; CDR3 protein: CASRAQGRVGWDGYTF
J gene: TRBJ2-7; D gene: -; CDR3 length: 14; V gene: TRBV6-6; clone size: -; CDR3 DNA: TGTGCCAGCAGTCAAGGGGGGGAACTCTACGAGCAGTACTTC; CDR3 protein: CASSQGGELYEQYF
J gene: TRBJ2-1; D gene: TRBD2; CDR3 length: 15; V gene: TRBV4-3; clone size: -; CDR3 DNA: TGCGCCAGCAGCCAAGACGCGGGAGCTCCGGGGACGCAGTTCTTC; CDR3 protein: CASSQDAGAPGTQFF
J gene: TRBJ2-7; D gene: -; CDR3 length: 14; V gene: TRBV3-1/TRBV3-2; clone size: -; CDR3 DNA: TGTGCGGGGGGGGCGGGCCGGGGGGTCTACGGGCAGTACTTC; CDR3 protein: CAGGAGRGVYGQYF
J gene: TRBJ2-1; D gene: -; CDR3 length: 16; V gene: TRBV28; clone size: -; CDR3 DNA: TGTGCCAGCAGTTCGCCAGGGGCGGAGTTGCTGAATGAGCAGTTCTTC; CDR3 protein: CASSSPGAELLNEQFF
J gene: TRBJ2-7; D gene: TRBD1; CDR3 length: 15; V gene: TRBV28; clone size: -; CDR3 DNA: TGTGCCAGCAGTTTTAACAGGGGGCGAACCTACGAGCAGTACTTC; CDR3 protein: CASSFNRGRTYEQYF
J gene: TRBJ2-3; D gene: -; CDR3 length: 18; V gene: TRBV4-1; clone size: -; CDR3 DNA: TGCGCCAGCAGCCAGGCCCCCGTGGTAGGGGCTAGCACAGATACGCAGTATTTT; CDR3 protein: CASSQAPVVGASTDTQYF
J gene: TRBJ1-5; D gene: TRBD1; CDR3 length: 17; V gene: TRBV7-9; clone size: few; CDR3 DNA: TGTGCCAGCAGCTTGACGACAGGGCGGAGTGAAAATCAGCCCCAGCATTTT; CDR3 protein: CASSLTTGRSENQPQHF
J gene: TRBJ1-2; D gene: -; CDR3 length: 16; V gene: TRBV6-5; clone size: -; CDR3 DNA: TGTGCCAGCAGTTACACCGCTACTTGGGGACTTAATGGCTACACCTTC; CDR3 protein: CASSYTATWGLNGYTF
J gene: TRBJ2-5; D gene: TRBD1; CDR3 length: 16; V gene: TRBV5-1; clone size: -; CDR3 DNA: TGCGCCAGCAGCTTGGAGGGGACAGACTCAAGAGAAGCCCAGTACTTC; CDR3 protein: CASSLEGTDSREAQYF
J gene: TRBJ1-4; D gene: -; CDR3 length: 15; V gene: TRBV7-9; clone size: -; CDR3 DNA: TGTGCCAGCAGCTTAGCGGGACATCTTAATGAAAAACTGTTTTTT; CDR3 protein: CASSLAGHLNEKLFF
J gene: TRBJ2-3; D gene: -; CDR3 length: 16; V gene: TRBV10-3; clone size: -; CDR3 DNA: TGTGCCATCAGTGAGGCAGACAGGTATAGCACAGATACGCAGTATTTT; CDR3 protein: CAISEADRYSTDTQYF
J gene: TRBJ2-3; D gene: TRBD2; CDR3 length: 13; V gene: TRBV24-1; clone size: -; CDR3 DNA: TGTGCCACGTCGCGGGAGGTCGCAGATACGCAGTATTTT; CDR3 protein: CATSREVADTQYF